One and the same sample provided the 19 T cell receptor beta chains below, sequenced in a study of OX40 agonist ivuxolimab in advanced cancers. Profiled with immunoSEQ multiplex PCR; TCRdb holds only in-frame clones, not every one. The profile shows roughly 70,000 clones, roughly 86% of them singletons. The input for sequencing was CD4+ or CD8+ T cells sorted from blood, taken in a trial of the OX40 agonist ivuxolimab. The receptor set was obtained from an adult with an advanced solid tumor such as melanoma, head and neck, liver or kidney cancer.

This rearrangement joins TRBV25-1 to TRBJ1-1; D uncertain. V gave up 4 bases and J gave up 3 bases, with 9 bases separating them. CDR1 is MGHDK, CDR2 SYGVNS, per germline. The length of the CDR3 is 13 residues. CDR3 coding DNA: TGTGCCAGCAGTGCTTTGGAGGACACTGAAGCTTTCTTT. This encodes CASSALEDTEAFF.

Written as DNA, the CDR3 is TGTGCCAGCAGCTCCGACAAGTCTCAGCCCCAGCATTTT. Amino acid sequence: CASSSDKSQPQHF. This chain connects TRBV7-2 to TRBJ1-5; D gene ambiguous. The germline gives CDR1 SGHTA, CDR2 FQGNSA. Trimming pared 4 bases from V and 6 bases from J, leaving 10 bases between. There are 13 residues in the CDR3.

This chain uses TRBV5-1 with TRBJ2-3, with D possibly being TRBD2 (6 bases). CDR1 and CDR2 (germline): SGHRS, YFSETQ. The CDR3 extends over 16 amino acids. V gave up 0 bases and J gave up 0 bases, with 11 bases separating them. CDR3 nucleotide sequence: TGCGCCAGCAGCTTGGGGGTAGCGGCTAGCACAGATACGCAGTATTTT. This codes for CASSLGVAASTDTQYF.

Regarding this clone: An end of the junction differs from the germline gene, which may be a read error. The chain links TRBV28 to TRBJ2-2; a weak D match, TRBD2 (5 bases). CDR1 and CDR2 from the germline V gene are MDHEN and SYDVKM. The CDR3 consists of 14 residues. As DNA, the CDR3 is TGTGTCAGCGGAACTGAGGGGAACACCGGGGAGCTGTTTTTT. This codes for CVSGTEGNTGELFF.

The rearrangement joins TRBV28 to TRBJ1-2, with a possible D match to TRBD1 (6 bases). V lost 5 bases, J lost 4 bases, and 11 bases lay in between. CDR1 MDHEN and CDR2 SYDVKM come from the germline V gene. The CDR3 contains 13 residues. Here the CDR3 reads CASSIGQSYGYTF. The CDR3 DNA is TGTGCCAGCAGTATCGGACAGTCCTATGGCTACACCTTC.

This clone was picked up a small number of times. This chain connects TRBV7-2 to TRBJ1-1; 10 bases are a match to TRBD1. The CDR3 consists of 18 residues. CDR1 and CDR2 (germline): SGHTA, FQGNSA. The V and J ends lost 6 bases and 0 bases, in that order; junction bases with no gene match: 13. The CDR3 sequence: CASSRQTGTGEMNTEAFF. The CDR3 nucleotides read TGTGCCAGCAGTCGGCAGACCGGGACAGGGGAGATGAACACTGAAGCTTTCTTT.

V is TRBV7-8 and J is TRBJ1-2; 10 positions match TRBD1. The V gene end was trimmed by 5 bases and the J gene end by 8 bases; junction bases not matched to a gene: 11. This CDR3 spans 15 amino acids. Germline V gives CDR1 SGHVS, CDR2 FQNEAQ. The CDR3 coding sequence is TGTGCCAGCAGCCGCCGGGACAGGGGACCTACAGGCTACACCTTC. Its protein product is CASSRRDRGPTGYTF.

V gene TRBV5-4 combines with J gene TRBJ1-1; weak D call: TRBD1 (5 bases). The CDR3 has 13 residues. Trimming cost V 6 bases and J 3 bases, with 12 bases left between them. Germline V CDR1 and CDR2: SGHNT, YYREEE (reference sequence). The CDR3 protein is CASTPGRDTEAFF. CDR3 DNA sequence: TGTGCCAGCACTCCAGGGAGGGACACTGAAGCTTTCTTT.

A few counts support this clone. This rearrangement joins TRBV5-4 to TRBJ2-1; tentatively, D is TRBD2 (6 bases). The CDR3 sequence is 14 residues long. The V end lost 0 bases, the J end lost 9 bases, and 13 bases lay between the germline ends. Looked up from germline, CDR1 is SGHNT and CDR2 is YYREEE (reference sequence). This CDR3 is CASSLDVLASEQFF. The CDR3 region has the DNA TGTGCCAGCAGCTTGGATGTACTAGCTAGTGAGCAGTTCTTC.

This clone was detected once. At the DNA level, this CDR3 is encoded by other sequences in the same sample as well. The CDR3 nucleotides are TGCGCCAGCAGCCTAAACTCTAACAATGAGCAGTTCTTC. Protein product: CASSLNSNNEQFF. The chain links TRBV5-1 to TRBJ2-1; D unresolved. The CDR3 has 13 residues. Germline CDR1 SGHRS, CDR2 YFSETQ. Trimming cost V 4 bases and J 5 bases, with 10 bases left between them.

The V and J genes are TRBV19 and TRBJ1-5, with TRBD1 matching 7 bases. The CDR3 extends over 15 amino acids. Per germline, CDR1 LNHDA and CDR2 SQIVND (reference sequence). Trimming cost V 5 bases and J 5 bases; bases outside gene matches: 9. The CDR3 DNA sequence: TGTGCCAGTAGTGCGACAGGGTATGGGGATCAGCCCCAGCATTTT. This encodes CASSATGYGDQPQHF.

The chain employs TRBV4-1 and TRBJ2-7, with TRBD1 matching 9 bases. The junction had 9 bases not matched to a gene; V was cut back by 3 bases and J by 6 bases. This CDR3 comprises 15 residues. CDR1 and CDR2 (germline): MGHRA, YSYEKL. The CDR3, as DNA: TGCGCCAGCAGCCACGGGGACAGGGAGTTGGCCGAGCAGTACTTC. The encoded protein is CASSHGDRELAEQYF.

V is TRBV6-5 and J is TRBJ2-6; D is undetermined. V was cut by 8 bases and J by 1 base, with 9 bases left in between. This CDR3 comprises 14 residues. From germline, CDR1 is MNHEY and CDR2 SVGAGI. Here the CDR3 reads CASARLSGANVLTF. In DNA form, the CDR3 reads TGTGCCAGCGCGAGGCTATCTGGGGCCAACGTCCTGACTTTC.

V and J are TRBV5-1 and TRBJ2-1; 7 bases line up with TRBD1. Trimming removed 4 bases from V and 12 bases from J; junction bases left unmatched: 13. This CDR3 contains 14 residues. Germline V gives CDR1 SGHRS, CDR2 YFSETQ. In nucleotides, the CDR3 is TGCGCCAGCAGCCCGGGTGGTTCCCCAGGGGGGCAGTTCTTC. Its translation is CASSPGGSPGGQFF.

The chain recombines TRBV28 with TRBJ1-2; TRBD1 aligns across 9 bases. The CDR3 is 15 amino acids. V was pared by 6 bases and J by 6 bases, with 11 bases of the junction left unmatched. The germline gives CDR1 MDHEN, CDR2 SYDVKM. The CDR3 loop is CASSTGTGPMHGYTF. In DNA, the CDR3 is TGTGCCAGCAGCACCGGGACAGGGCCGATGCATGGCTACACCTTC.

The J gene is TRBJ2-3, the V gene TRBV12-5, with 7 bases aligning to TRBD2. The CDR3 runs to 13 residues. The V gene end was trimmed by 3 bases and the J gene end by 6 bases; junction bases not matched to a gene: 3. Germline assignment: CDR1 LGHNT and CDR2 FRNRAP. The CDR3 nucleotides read TGTGCTAGTGGTTTAGGGCGGGAGGATACGCAGTATTTT. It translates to CASGLGREDTQYF.

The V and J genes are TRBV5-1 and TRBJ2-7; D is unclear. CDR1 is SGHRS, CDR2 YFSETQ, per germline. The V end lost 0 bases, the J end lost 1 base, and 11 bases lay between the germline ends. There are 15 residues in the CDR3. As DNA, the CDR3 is TGCGCCAGCAGCTTGGTAAGGTTTGCGTCCTACGAGCAGTACTTC. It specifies CASSLVRFASYEQYF.

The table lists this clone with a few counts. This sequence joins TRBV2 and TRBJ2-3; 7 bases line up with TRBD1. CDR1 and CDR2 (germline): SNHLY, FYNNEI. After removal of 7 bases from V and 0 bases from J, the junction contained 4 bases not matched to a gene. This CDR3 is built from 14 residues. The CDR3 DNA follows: TGTGCCAGCATGGTAGGGGGCAGCACAGATACGCAGTATTTT. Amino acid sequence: CASMVGGSTDTQYF.

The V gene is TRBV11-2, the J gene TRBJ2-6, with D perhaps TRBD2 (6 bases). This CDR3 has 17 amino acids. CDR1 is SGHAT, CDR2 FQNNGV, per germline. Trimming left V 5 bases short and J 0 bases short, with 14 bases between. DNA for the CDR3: TGTGCCAGCAGCCAAGTCCGGGGGAGCTCTGGGGCCAACGTCCTGACTTTC. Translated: CASSQVRGSSGANVLTF.